The 31 T cell receptor beta chains presented below share a single source sample, sequenced in a study of metastatic and nonmetastatic thyroid tumors. Until they underwent thyroid surgery, no patient had received any treatment. MiXCR reprocessed the PCR reads for TCRdb. The sample includes 20,000 to 25,000 clones, about a quarter of them seen just once. Sequencing input: tumor tissue. These receptors were taken from a female donor with papillary thyroid cancer or a benign thyroid nodule (not recorded which). Some clones in this sample may be carry-over from other donors' samples.

By sample share, this clone is medium-sized (0.01 to 0.1%). CDR3 region: CASLASGRPSSYEQYF. Written as DNA, the CDR3 is TGTGCCAGCCTGGCTAGCGGGAGGCCAAGCTCCTACGAGCAGTACTTC. V usage is TRBV6-1 and J usage is TRBJ2-7; TRBD2 matches at 11 bases. This CDR3 spans 16 amino acids. Germline-derived CDR1 and CDR2 are MNHNS and SASEGT. With V trimmed by 8 bases and J by 0 bases, 9 bases remained unmatched.

Details on this clone: A much larger clone lies a single base off, so this may be a read error. The gene calls are TRBV7-7 and TRBJ2-3; D gene unclear. The germline V gene encodes CDR1 SSHAT and CDR2 FNYEAQ (reference sequence). The CDR3 runs to 13 residues. CDR3 DNA sequence: TGTGCTAGCAGCTTAGGGATCGCAGATACGCAGTATTTT. Encoded protein: CASSLGIADTQYF.

The rearrangement joins TRBV6-1 to TRBJ1-1, with 10 bases identical to TRBD1. The CDR3 has 15 amino acids. Trimming removed 6 bases from V and 4 bases from J; junction bases left unmatched: 8. CDR1 MNHNS and CDR2 SASEGT come from the germline V gene. In DNA, the CDR3 is TGTGCCAGCAGCCCCACCTGGACAGGGGGCACTGAAGCTTTCTTT. Its translation: CASSPTWTGGTEAFF.

The CDR3 sequence is CASSLPLGPYEQYF. CDR3 coding DNA: TGTGCCAGCAGTTTACCTCTAGGACCCTACGAGCAGTACTTC. The rearrangement joins TRBV28 to TRBJ2-7; D not resolved. V was clipped by 2 bases and J by 2 bases, with 10 bases between them. Germline CDR1 and CDR2: MDHEN and SYDVKM. The CDR3 covers 14 residues.

This clone rates as medium-sized. The V call is TRBV6-1, the J call TRBJ1-6; no clear D gene. The CDR3 runs 15 residues. V was cut by 2 bases and J by 11 bases, with 16 bases left in between. CDR1 MNHNS and CDR2 SASEGT come from the germline V gene. The CDR3 region has the DNA TGTGCCAGCAGTGAAATGCCCAGCGCGGAAACACCCCTCCACTTT. This encodes CASSEMPSAETPLHF.

The CDR3 nucleotides are TGTGCCAGCAGTTACTCGAAGATCCCCTACGAGCAGTACTTC. Amino acid sequence: CASSYSKIPYEQYF. The chain joins TRBV6-5 to TRBJ2-7, with D unresolved. The germline V gene encodes CDR1 MNHEY and CDR2 SVGAGI. V was cut by 0 bases and J by 2 bases, with 8 bases left in between. The CDR3 covers 14 residues.

Ten or more counts support this clone. The chain joins TRBV19 to TRBJ2-2, with TRBD2 identical over 16 bases. CDR3 size: 17 residues. Germline V gene data show CDR1 as LNHDA and CDR2 as SQIVND (reference sequence). The ends lost 6 bases at V and 5 bases at J; junction bases unmatched: 6. DNA for the CDR3: TGTGCCAGTAGGGGGACTAGCGGGAGGGCCCAAACCGGGGAGCTGTTTTTT. Translating it yields CASRGTSGRAQTGELFF.

The sample holds many counts of this clone. A read error is possible here, since a much larger clone lies one base away. This sequence joins TRBV28 and TRBJ2-7; TRBD2 is a possible D gene (5 bases). In germline, CDR1 is MDHEN, CDR2 SYDVKM. With 7 bases removed from V and 6 bases from J, the gap between germline ends came to 16 bases. CDR3 size: 13 residues. CDR3 loop: CASNFGGSPEQYF. The CDR3 nucleotides are TGTGCCAGCAATTTTGGCGGGTCCCCCGAGCAGTACTTC.

The table lists this clone with many counts. V is TRBV19 and J is TRBJ2-2; TRBD1 might be the D (6 bases). This CDR3 spans 14 amino acids. Germline V CDR1 and CDR2: LNHDA, SQIVND (reference sequence). V lost 6 bases and J lost 9, with 17 bases in between. CDR3 in DNA: TGTGCCAGTAGGTACAGGGAAGGGGCGAGGGAGCTGTTTTTT. Its protein product is CASRYREGARELFF.

This clone occurred many times. DNA for the CDR3: TGTGCCAGCAGTTTGGGGGATACGCAGTATTTT. Protein: CASSLGDTQYF. The genes are TRBV27 and TRBJ2-3, with unresolved D. Germline V CDR1 and CDR2: MNHEY, SMNVEV (reference sequence). CDR3 length: 11 residues. V was pared by 3 bases and J by 6 bases, with 4 bases between.

The V gene is TRBV7-6, the J gene TRBJ2-6; D is tentatively TRBD1 or TRBD2 (5 bases each). CDR1 is SGHVS and CDR2 is FNYEAQ in the germline V gene. V lost 6 bases to trimming and J lost 0 bases, with 15 bases between them. There are 17 residues in the CDR3. Here the CDR3 reads CASREGTESSGANVLTF. The CDR3 region has the DNA TGTGCCAGCAGGGAAGGGACGGAAAGCTCTGGGGCCAACGTCCTGACTTTC.

This clone was detected many times. The chain carries TRBV15 and TRBJ2-3; D is ambiguous. The CDR3 sequence is 13 residues long. The V and J ends lost 0 bases and 6 bases respectively, with 7 bases between them. The germline gives CDR1 LNHNV, CDR2 YYDKDF (reference sequence). The CDR3 spells CATSREELDTQYF. CDR3 DNA: TGTGCCACCAGCAGAGAAGAGCTGGATACGCAGTATTTT.

By share, this clone ranks as medium-sized. This rearrangement joins TRBV20-1 to TRBJ2-7; D is unclear. The germline gives CDR1 DFQATT, CDR2 SNEGSKA (reference sequence). Deletions cut 6 bases from V and 6 bases from J, with 15 bases between. This CDR3 spans 12 amino acids. The CDR3 bases are TGCAGTGCAAAGCTCTACCCAGGCGAGCAGTACTTC. Its protein product is CSAKLYPGEQYF.

The J gene is TRBJ1-2, the V gene TRBV19; TRBD1 aligns across 8 bases. The CDR3 has 13 amino acids. From germline, CDR1 is LNHDA and CDR2 SQIVND (reference sequence). V was pared by 10 bases and J by 4 bases, with 8 bases of the junction left unmatched. DNA of the CDR3: TGTGCCACCCAGGGGGCCGGGTTCTATGGCTACACCTTC. Protein product: CATQGAGFYGYTF.

The CDR3: CATRLVDRGLSSSGANVLTF. DNA for the CDR3: TGTGCCACACGCCTCGTGGACAGGGGTCTGTCGAGCTCTGGGGCCAACGTCCTGACTTTC. V and J are TRBV6-2 or TRBV6-3 and TRBJ2-6; 9 positions agree with TRBD1. The CDR3 loop spans 20 amino acids. V lost 10 bases to trimming and J lost 0 bases; unmatched junction nucleotides: 19. Germline CDR1 and CDR2: MNHEY and SVGEGT.

The V gene is TRBV6-1, the J gene TRBJ2-6; D unclear. V was pared by 4 bases and J by 3 bases, with 19 bases between. The germline V gene encodes CDR1 MNHNS and CDR2 SASEGT. CDR3 length: 18 residues. The CDR3 nucleotides are TGTGCCAGCAGTGGCGTCGGTGCCCGTTCGAGTGGGGCCAACGTCCTGACTTTC. It specifies CASSGVGARSSGANVLTF.

The rearrangement uses TRBV20-1 and TRBJ1-2; TRBD1 matches at 9 bases. CDR1 DFQATT and CDR2 SNEGSKA come from the germline V gene (reference sequence). The CDR3 is made up of 12 amino acids. The V and J ends lost 5 bases and 5 bases, in that order; junction bases with no gene match: 3. The CDR3 DNA follows: TGCAGTGCTTTGACAGGGGGATATGGCTACACCTTC. This encodes CSALTGGYGYTF.

This clone is labeled medium-sized. The genes are TRBV18 and TRBJ2-7; 7 nucleotides agree with TRBD1. Per germline, CDR1 KGHSH and CDR2 LQKENI. CDR3 length: 13 amino acids. Unmatched junction bases numbered 3, after V lost 4 bases and J lost 3 bases. The CDR3 DNA sequence: TGTGCCAGCTCACTACAGGGGAGCTACGAGCAGTACTTC. It yields the protein CASSLQGSYEQYF.

The chain couples TRBV6-1 to TRBJ2-7; weak D call: TRBD1 (6 bases). Per the germline V gene, CDR1 is MNHNS and CDR2 is SASEGT. Between the trimmed V and J ends, which lost 6 bases and 6 bases, there was a span of 9 bases. There are 11 residues in the CDR3. The CDR3 protein is CASSQGSEQYF. CDR3 in DNA: TGTGCCAGCAGCCAGGGGTCCGAGCAGTACTTC.

Sample share makes this clone large. This sequence joins TRBV11-2 and TRBJ2-7; D is unclear. The CDR3 has 16 amino acids. CDR1 and CDR2 from the germline V gene are SGHAT and FQNNGV. V lost 1 base and J 4 bases, leaving 17 bases between the germline ends. The CDR3 DNA is TGTGCCAGCAGCTTAGTTTACAGCTCCACAGTGTACGAGCAGTACTTC. Translation: CASSLVYSSTVYEQYF.

This rearrangement joins TRBV24-1 to TRBJ2-2; 10 positions agree with TRBD2. The CDR3 sequence is 16 residues long. V trimming: 1 base; J trimming: 9 bases; junction bases outside the gene matches: 7. The germline V gene encodes CDR1 KGHDR and CDR2 SFDVKD. The chain's CDR3 is CATSDFNLAGAWELFF. CDR3 coding DNA: TGTGCCACCAGTGATTTCAATCTAGCGGGAGCCTGGGAGCTGTTTTTT.

This clone is deemed medium-sized. The rearrangement joins TRBV6-2 or TRBV6-3 to TRBJ1-5, with D maybe TRBD1 (5 bases). The germline gives CDR1 MNHEY, CDR2 SVGEGT. V lost 2 bases and J lost 5, with 16 bases in between. This CDR3 has 16 residues. The CDR3 DNA is TGTGCCAGCAGTTACCAGGGACGTAGCTGGTATCAGCCCCAGCATTTT. Translated, it gives CASSYQGRSWYQPQHF.

This clone was detected only once. The V call is TRBV25-1, the J call TRBJ2-7; 13 bases are a match to TRBD2. The CDR3 is 21 amino acids. Looked up from germline, CDR1 is MGHDK and CDR2 is SYGVNS. The ends lost 6 bases at V and 6 bases at J; junction bases unmatched: 26. CDR3 sequence (DNA): TGTGCCAGCAGGTACGGACTAGCGGGAGTTTGGGGGACAACAGAACTAACCGAGCAGTACTTC. This gives the protein CASRYGLAGVWGTTELTEQYF.

This clone was seen ten or more times. The chain recombines TRBV7-2 with TRBJ2-3; TRBD2 aligns across 7 bases. Trimming took 3 bases from V and 1 from J; bases not matched to a gene: 4. The CDR3 has 15 residues. Germline loops: CDR1 SGHTA, CDR2 FQGNSA. The CDR3 is CASSFSGPRTDTQYF. CDR3 DNA: TGTGCCAGCAGCTTTAGCGGGCCCCGCACAGATACGCAGTATTTT.

This clone is medium-sized within its sample. J is TRBJ2-7 and V is TRBV6-1, with a weak D call TRBD2 (5 bases). The CDR3 runs to 14 residues. CDR1 and CDR2 from the germline V gene are MNHNS and SASEGT. Trimming removed 6 bases at V and 3 bases at J, with 15 bases between. The CDR3 loop is CASRPTGSIYEQYF. As DNA, the CDR3 is TGTGCCAGCAGGCCTACGGGGTCCATCTACGAGCAGTACTTC.

Many counts were recorded for this clone. The chain recombines TRBV28 with TRBJ1-2; tentatively, D is TRBD1 (6 bases). Germline CDR1 MDHEN, CDR2 SYDVKM. V was clipped by 5 bases and J by 9 bases, with 10 bases between them. This CDR3 has 11 amino acids. CDR3 DNA sequence: TGTGCCAGCAGTACCAGGGGTCGCTACACCTTC. Translated: CASSTRGRYTF.

On this clone: A junction end diverges from the germline sequence, so it may reflect a read error. The chain links TRBV6-1 to TRBJ2-3, with D maybe TRBD2 (6 bases). Germline lookup yields CDR1 MNHNS and CDR2 SASEGT. This CDR3 has 15 amino acids. CDR3 nucleotides: TGTGCCAGCGGCTTGGGGGGTATTCATCAGGATACTCAGTATTTT. Amino acid sequence: CASGLGGIHQDTQYF.

This clone was observed many times. The V and J genes are TRBV2 and TRBJ2-1; D may match TRBD1 or TRBD2 (5 bases each). This CDR3 spans 14 amino acids. Germline V lookup: CDR1 SNHLY, CDR2 FYNNEI. Trimming cost V 3 bases and J 8 bases, with 14 bases left between them. The CDR3 bases are TGTGCCAGCAGTGATGGGACCACCTTCCATGAGCAGTTCTTC. Translating gives CASSDGTTFHEQFF.

In this sample, this clone turned up many times. This rearrangement joins TRBV29-1 to TRBJ1-2; D remains ambiguous. Germline values: CDR1 SQVTM, CDR2 ANQGSEA. This CDR3 spans 10 amino acids. The germline V and J ends were trimmed by 3 bases and 7 bases, with 6 bases remaining between them. This CDR3 reads CSVETGGYTF. DNA for the CDR3: TGCAGCGTTGAGACGGGTGGCTACACCTTC.

This clone was seen at least ten times. The sample carries other DNA sequences with the same CDR3. The chain combines TRBV20-1 with TRBJ2-3; possibly TRBD1 for D (5 bases). CDR3 length: 13 amino acids. Deletions cut 3 bases from V and 7 bases from J, with 14 bases between. CDR1 is DFQATT, CDR2 SNEGSKA, per germline (reference sequence). CDR3 residues: CSARGLVLYTQYF. The CDR3 region has the DNA TGCAGTGCTAGGGGGCTGGTACTTTATACGCAGTATTTT.

This clone was detected ten times or more. A much more abundant neighbour one base away suggests this may be a read error. The chain recombines TRBV28 with TRBJ1-4, with D maybe TRBD1 (5 bases). CDR3 size: 13 residues. V lost 8 bases, J lost 7 bases, and 14 bases lay in between. Germline V gene sequence: CDR1 MDHEN, CDR2 SYDVKM. CDR3 bases: TGTGCCAGCGGGGCGGGCGCGGGTGAAAAACTGTTTTTT. Its translation: CASGAGAGEKLFF.